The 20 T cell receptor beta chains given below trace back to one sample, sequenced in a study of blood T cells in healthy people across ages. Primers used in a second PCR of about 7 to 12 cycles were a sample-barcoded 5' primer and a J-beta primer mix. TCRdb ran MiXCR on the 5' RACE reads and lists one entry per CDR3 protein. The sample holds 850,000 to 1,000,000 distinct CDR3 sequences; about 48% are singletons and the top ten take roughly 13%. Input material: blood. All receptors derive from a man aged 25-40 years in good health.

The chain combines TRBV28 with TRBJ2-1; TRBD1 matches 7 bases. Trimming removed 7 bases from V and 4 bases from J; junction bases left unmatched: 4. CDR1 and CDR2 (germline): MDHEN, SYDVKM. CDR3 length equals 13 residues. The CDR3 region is CASTGTAYNEQFF. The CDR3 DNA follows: TGTGCCAGCACCGGGACAGCTTACAATGAGCAGTTCTTC.

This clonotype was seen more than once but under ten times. The CDR3 DNA reads as TGTGCCAGCAGCTTAGCCCAGAGGGAGACCCAGTACTTC. Protein sequence: CASSLAQRETQYF. This sequence joins TRBV7-9 and TRBJ2-7; the D is unclear. Matching the DNA end better, TRBJ2-5 makes the J call doubtful. Germline V gives CDR1 SEHNR, CDR2 FQNEAQ (reference sequence). This CDR3 region has 13 residues.

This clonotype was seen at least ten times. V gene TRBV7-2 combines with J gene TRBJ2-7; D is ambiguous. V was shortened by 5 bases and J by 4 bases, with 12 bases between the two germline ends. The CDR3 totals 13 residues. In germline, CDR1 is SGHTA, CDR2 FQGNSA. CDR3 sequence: CASSPPPLYEQYF. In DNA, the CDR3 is TGTGCCAGCAGCCCCCCCCCTCTATACGAGCAGTACTTC.

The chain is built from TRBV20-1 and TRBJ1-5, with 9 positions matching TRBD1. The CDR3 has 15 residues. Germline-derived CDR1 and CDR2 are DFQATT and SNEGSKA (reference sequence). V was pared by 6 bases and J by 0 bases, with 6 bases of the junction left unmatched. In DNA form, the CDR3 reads TGCAGTGCGACGAGGACAGGGGTTAGCAATCAGCCCCAGCATTTT. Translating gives CSATRTGVSNQPQHF.

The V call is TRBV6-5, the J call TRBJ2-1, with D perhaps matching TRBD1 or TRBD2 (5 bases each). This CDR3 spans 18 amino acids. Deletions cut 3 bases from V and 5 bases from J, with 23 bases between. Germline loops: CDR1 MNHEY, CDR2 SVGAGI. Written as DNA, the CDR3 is TGTGCCAGCAGTTATCAATCCCGGGACCCCAGAGGGGACAATGAGCAGTTCTTC. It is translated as CASSYQSRDPRGDNEQFF.

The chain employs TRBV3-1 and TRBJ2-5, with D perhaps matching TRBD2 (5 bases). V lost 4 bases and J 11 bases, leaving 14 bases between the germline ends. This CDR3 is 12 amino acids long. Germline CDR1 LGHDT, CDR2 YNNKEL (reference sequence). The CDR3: CASSPDAGYQYF. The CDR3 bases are TGTGCCAGCAGCCCCGATGCGGGCTATCAGTACTTC.

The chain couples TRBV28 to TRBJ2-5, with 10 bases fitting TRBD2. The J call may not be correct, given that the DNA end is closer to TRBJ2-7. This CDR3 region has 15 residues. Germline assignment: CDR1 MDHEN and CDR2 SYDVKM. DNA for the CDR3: TGTGCCAGCAGTCCCAAGATAGCGGGGGGCTACGAGCAGTACTTC. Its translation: CASSPKIAGGYEQYF.

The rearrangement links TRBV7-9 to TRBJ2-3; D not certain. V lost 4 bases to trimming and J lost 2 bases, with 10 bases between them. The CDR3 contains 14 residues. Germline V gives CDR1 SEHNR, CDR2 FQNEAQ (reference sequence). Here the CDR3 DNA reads TGTGCCAGCAGCTCGAATGGTTTCACAGATACGCAGTATTTT. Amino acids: CASSSNGFTDTQYF.

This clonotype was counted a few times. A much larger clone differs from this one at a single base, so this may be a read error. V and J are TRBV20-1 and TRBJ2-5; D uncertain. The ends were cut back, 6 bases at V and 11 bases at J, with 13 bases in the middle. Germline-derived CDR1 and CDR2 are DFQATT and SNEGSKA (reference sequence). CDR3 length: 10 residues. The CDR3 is CSAYFDEQYF. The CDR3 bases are TGCAGTGCCTATTTCGATGAGCAGTACTTC.

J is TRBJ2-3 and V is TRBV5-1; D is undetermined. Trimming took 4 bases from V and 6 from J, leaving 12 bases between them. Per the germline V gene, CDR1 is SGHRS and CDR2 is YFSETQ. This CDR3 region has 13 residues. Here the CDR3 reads CASSPNGEDTQYF. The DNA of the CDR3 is TGCGCCAGCAGCCCCAACGGCGAGGATACGCAGTATTTT.

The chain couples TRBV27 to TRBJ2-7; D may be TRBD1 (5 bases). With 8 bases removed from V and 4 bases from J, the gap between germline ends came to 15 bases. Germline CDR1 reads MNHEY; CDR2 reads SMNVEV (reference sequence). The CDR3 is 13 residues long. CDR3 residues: CASGQEPGYEQYF. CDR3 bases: TGTGCCAGCGGCCAAGAACCAGGGTACGAGCAGTACTTC.

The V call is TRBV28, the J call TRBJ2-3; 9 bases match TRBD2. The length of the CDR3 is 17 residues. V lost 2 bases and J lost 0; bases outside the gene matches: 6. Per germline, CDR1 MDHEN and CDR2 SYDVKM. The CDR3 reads CASSLAGGPASTDTQYF. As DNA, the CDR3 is TGTGCCAGCAGTTTAGCGGGGGGGCCGGCGAGCACAGATACGCAGTATTTT.

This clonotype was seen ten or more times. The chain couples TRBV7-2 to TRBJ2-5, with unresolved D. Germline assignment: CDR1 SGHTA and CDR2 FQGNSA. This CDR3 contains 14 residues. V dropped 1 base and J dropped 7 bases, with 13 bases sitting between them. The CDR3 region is CASSLGVIDGTQYF. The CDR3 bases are TGTGCCAGCAGCTTAGGGGTTATTGACGGGACCCAGTACTTC.

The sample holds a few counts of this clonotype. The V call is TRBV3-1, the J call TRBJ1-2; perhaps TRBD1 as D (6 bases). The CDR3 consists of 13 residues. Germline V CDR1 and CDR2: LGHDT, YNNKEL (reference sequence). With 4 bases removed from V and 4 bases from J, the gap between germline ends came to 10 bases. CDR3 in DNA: TGTGCCAGCAGCCCACAGGGATCCTATGGCTACACCTTC. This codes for CASSPQGSYGYTF.

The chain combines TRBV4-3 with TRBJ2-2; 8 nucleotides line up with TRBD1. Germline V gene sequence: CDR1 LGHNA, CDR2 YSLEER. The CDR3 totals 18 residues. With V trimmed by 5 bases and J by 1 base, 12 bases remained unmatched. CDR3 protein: CASSDRDRLILNTGELFF. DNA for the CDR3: TGCGCCAGCAGCGATCGGGACAGGTTAATCTTGAACACCGGGGAGCTGTTTTTT.

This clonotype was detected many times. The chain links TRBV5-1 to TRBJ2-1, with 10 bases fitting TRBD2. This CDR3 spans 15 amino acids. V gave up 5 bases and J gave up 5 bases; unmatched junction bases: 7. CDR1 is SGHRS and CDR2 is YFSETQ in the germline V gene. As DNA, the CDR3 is TGCGCCAGCAGGGAACCTAGCGGGGGTAACAATGAGCAGTTCTTC. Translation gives CASREPSGGNNEQFF.

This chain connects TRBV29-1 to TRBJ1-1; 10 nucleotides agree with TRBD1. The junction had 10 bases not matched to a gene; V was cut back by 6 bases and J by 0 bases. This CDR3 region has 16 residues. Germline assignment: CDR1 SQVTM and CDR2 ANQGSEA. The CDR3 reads CSVAGTGAFMNTEAFF. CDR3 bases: TGCAGCGTCGCCGGGACAGGGGCCTTCATGAACACTGAAGCTTTCTTT. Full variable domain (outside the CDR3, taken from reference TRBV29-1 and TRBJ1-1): SAVISQKPSRDICQRGTSLTIQCQVDSQVTMMFWYRQQPGQSLTLIATANQGSEATYESGFVIDKFPISRPNLTFSTLTVSNMSPEDSSIYLCSVAGTGAFMNTEAFFGQGTRLTVV.

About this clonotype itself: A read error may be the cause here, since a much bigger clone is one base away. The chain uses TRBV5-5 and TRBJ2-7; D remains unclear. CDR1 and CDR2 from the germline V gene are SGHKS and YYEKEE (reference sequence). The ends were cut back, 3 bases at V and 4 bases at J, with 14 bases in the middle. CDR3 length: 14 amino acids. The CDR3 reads CASSSLARMYEQYF. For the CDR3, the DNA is TGTGCCAGCAGCTCCTTAGCCAGAATGTACGAGCAGTACTTC.

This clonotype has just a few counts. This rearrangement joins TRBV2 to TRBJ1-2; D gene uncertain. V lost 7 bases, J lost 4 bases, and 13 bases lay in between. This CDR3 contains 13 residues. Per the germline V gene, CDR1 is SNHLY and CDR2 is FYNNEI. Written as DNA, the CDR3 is TGTGCCAGCATTCCTCAATCGGGCTATGGCTACACCTTC. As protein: CASIPQSGYGYTF.

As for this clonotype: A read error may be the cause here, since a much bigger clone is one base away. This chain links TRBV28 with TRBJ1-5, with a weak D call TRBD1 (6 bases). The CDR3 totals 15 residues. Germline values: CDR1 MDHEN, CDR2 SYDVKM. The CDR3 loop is CASRFRGGSNQPPHF. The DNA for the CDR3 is TGTGCCAGCAGGTTCAGGGGAGGTTCAAATCAGCCCCCGCATTTT.